These 29 T cell receptor beta chains originate from one sample sequenced in a study of cytotoxic CD8 clonotypes in ibrutinib-treated CLL. Assay: immunoSEQ multiplex PCR; the TCRdb copy retains only in-frame clones and omits some. The data show about 32,000 clones, about two thirds seen once. Sequencing used PBMCs, obtained at disease progression, from a patient treated with ibrutinib. These receptor sequences come from a human donor with chronic lymphocytic leukemia.

The gene calls are TRBV15 and TRBJ1-2, with D uncertain. CDR1 and CDR2 from the germline V gene are LNHNV and YYDKDF (reference sequence). Between the trimmed V and J ends, which lost 3 bases and 2 bases, there was a span of 7 bases. The CDR3 covers 13 residues. The CDR3 DNA follows: TGTGCCACCAGCAGGACACAAAACTATGGCTACACCTTC. Translated: CATSRTQNYGYTF.

The rearrangement links TRBV6-1 to TRBJ2-5, with 9 bases lining up with TRBD1. V was clipped by 3 bases and J by 5 bases; unmatched bases: 10. There are 16 residues in the CDR3. The germline gives CDR1 MNHNS, CDR2 SASEGT. The CDR3 coding sequence is TGTGCCAGCAGTGATCCACAGGGGGCTTTTAGGGAGACCCAGTACTTC. Translating gives CASSDPQGAFRETQYF.

The chain links TRBV15 to TRBJ1-1; the D gene is possibly TRBD1 (6 bases). Trimming removed 1 base at V and 0 bases at J, with 9 bases between. Germline assignment: CDR1 LNHNV and CDR2 YYDKDF (reference sequence). CDR3 length: 15 residues. CDR3 nucleotides: TGTGCCACCAGCAGAGGGCGACAGGTGAACACTGAAGCTTTCTTT. Residues: CATSRGRQVNTEAFF. Filled out from reference TRBV15 and TRBJ1-1, the complete variable domain reads DAMVIQNPRYQVTQFGKPVTLSCSQTLNHNVMYWYQQKSSQAPKLLFHYYDKDFNNEADTPDNFQSRRPNTSFCFLDIRSPGLGDTAMYLCATSRGRQVNTEAFFGQGTRLTVV.

The rearrangement links TRBV10-3 to TRBJ2-1, with TRBD1 identical over 9 bases. J lost 10 bases, V lost 0 bases, and 7 bases had no gene match. The CDR3 contains 15 residues. Germline CDR1 and CDR2: ENHRY and SYGVKD. The CDR3 DNA reads TGTGCCATCAGTGAGTCGGGGACAGGGAGGGACGAGCAGTTCTTC. It yields the protein CAISESGTGRDEQFF.

This clone was seen more than once but under ten times. V usage is TRBV19 and J usage is TRBJ1-2; unclear D gene. Trimming took off 5 bases at V and 4 bases at J, with 8 bases between the two ends. The CDR3 extends over 12 amino acids. Germline V gene sequence: CDR1 LNHDA, CDR2 SQIVND (reference sequence). Here the CDR3 reads CASSARSYGYTF. CDR3 sequence (DNA): TGTGCCAGTAGTGCAAGAAGCTATGGCTACACCTTC.

The V gene is TRBV7-9, the J gene TRBJ2-7; TRBD1 matches at 9 bases. V gave up 1 base and J gave up 4 bases; unmatched junction bases: 2. The length of the CDR3 is 14 residues. From germline, CDR1 is SEHNR and CDR2 FQNEAQ (reference sequence). CDR3 residues: CASSLVGQGYEQYF. The CDR3 nucleotides read TGTGCCAGCAGCTTAGTGGGACAGGGTTACGAGCAGTACTTC.

CDR3 in DNA: TGTGCCAGCAGCCGGGACGGCAGGAATGAAAAACTGTTTTTT. Protein: CASSRDGRNEKLFF. V and J are TRBV9 and TRBJ1-4; tentatively, D is TRBD1 (5 bases). The CDR3 totals 14 residues. Trimming cost V 4 bases and J 5 bases, with 12 bases left between them. Germline V gives CDR1 SGDLS, CDR2 YYNGEE.

The gene calls are TRBV6-1 and TRBJ2-5; the D call may be TRBD1 or TRBD2 (5 bases each). Trimming pared 6 bases from V and 5 bases from J, leaving 19 bases between. Per the germline V gene, CDR1 is MNHNS and CDR2 is SASEGT. The CDR3 runs to 15 residues. Written as DNA, the CDR3 is TGTGCCAGCAGCCAGCTAGAGGGGCTGGGGGAGACCCAGTACTTC. Amino acids: CASSQLEGLGETQYF.

The chain uses TRBV13 and TRBJ2-1; D is unclear. CDR3 length: 11 residues. Germline V lookup: CDR1 PRHDT, CDR2 FYEKMQ (reference sequence). The ends were cut back, 4 bases at V and 2 bases at J, with 0 bases in the middle. CDR3 in DNA: TGTGCCAGCAGCTCCTACAATGAGCAGTTCTTC. It encodes CASSSYNEQFF.

V gene TRBV20-1 combines with J gene TRBJ2-7; TRBD1 might be the D (6 bases). Germline V gene data show CDR1 as DFQATT and CDR2 as SNEGSKA (reference sequence). The V end lost 6 bases, the J end lost 5 bases, and 11 bases lay between the germline ends. The CDR3 spans 11 residues. CDR3 protein: CSASNRDEQYF. In DNA, the CDR3 is TGCAGTGCATCAAACAGGGACGAGCAGTACTTC.

J is TRBJ1-5 and V is TRBV15, with D perhaps matching TRBD1 (6 bases). The CDR3 totals 14 residues. From germline, CDR1 is LNHNV and CDR2 YYDKDF (reference sequence). V was shortened by 5 bases and J by 7 bases, with 15 bases between the two germline ends. In nucleotides, the CDR3 is TGTGCCACCAGCTTATTAGGGGGAAACCAGCCCCAGCATTTT. This translates into CATSLLGGNQPQHF.

The V call is TRBV5-1, the J call TRBJ1-2; D ambiguous. Germline V gene data show CDR1 as SGHRS and CDR2 as YFSETQ. The CDR3 contains 13 residues. Trimming left V 0 bases short and J 3 bases short, with 6 bases between. The CDR3 DNA is TGCGCCAGCAGCTTGGATCAAGACTATGGCTACACCTTC. Translating it yields CASSLDQDYGYTF.

This sequence joins TRBV11-2 and TRBJ2-1; D perhaps matches TRBD1 (5 bases). The CDR3 is 11 residues long. Per the germline V gene, CDR1 is SGHAT and CDR2 is FQNNGV. The germline V and J ends were trimmed by 4 bases and 9 bases, with 7 bases remaining between them. This chain's CDR3 is CASSWGAEQFF. The DNA of the CDR3 is TGTGCCAGCAGCTGGGGCGCTGAGCAGTTCTTC. The full variable domain, in which reference TRBV11-2 and TRBJ2-1 provide the parts outside the CDR3, is EAGVAQSPRYKIIEKRQSVAFWCNPISGHATLYWYQQILGQGPKLLIQFQNNGVVDDSQLPKDRFSAERLKGVDSTLKIQPAKLEDSAVYLCASSWGAEQFFGPGTRLTVL.

In the case of this clone: The junction shows a germline mismatch at one end, possibly a read error. This rearrangement joins TRBV6-5 to TRBJ1-2; maybe TRBD1 (5 bases). CDR1 is MNHEY and CDR2 is SVGAGI in the germline V gene. There are 15 residues in the CDR3. This chain's CDR3 is CATADPGHTNYGYTF. CDR3 DNA sequence: TGCGCCACCGCTGACCCAGGACACACGAACTATGGCTACACCTTC.

The chain couples TRBV20-1 to TRBJ1-1; D may be TRBD1 (5 bases). The V gene's germline CDR1 is DFQATT and CDR2 SNEGSKA (reference sequence). The CDR3 is made up of 11 amino acids. Deletions cut 4 bases from V and 11 bases from J, with 14 bases between. CDR3 in DNA: TGCAGTGCTACCGCCAGGGATAGTGCTTTCTTT. Its protein is CSATARDSAFF.

This clone was counted only a few times. This sequence joins TRBV5-1 and TRBJ1-1; D gene uncertain. The V gene lost 4 bases and the J gene lost 1 base, with 11 bases spanning the gap. Germline loops: CDR1 SGHRS, CDR2 YFSETQ. The CDR3 extends over 14 amino acids. The CDR3 loop reads CASSLGRENTEAFF. CDR3 coding DNA: TGCGCCAGCAGCCTCGGACGGGAGAACACTGAAGCTTTCTTT.

The J gene is TRBJ2-6, the V gene TRBV11-3; a weak D match, TRBD2 (6 bases). Germline lookup yields CDR1 SGHNT and CDR2 YENEEA. The CDR3 runs to 16 residues. V gave up 1 base and J gave up 1 base, with 8 bases separating them. The CDR3 DNA reads TGTGCCAGCAGCTTAGGTGGGGGGTCTGGGGCCAACGTCCTGACTTTC. Translation gives CASSLGGGSGANVLTF.

The chain links TRBV5-1 to TRBJ1-3, with 9 bases identical to TRBD1. The CDR3 spans 16 residues. The V and J ends lost 4 bases and 2 bases, in that order; junction bases with no gene match: 7. Germline values: CDR1 SGHRS, CDR2 YFSETQ. The CDR3, as DNA: TGCGCCAGCAGCAAGGGACAGGGTACGCCTGGAAACACCATATATTTT. This codes for CASSKGQGTPGNTIYF.

The V and J genes are TRBV5-6 and TRBJ2-7; D gene uncertain. The CDR3 runs 13 residues. Germline V gene lookup returns CDR1 SGHDT and CDR2 YYEEEE. V was clipped by 4 bases and J by 1 base, with 9 bases between them. As DNA, the CDR3 is TGTGCCAGCAGCAGTACTGCTTCCTACGAGCAGTACTTC. Translating gives CASSSTASYEQYF.

The V and J genes are TRBV5-1 and TRBJ1-1, with D maybe TRBD1 (6 bases). The CDR3 contains 14 residues. V lost 4 bases and J lost 4, with 14 bases in between. From germline, CDR1 is SGHRS and CDR2 YFSETQ. DNA for the CDR3: TGCGCCAGCAGCGCACAGGGCGGAGTCACTGAAGCTTTCTTT. It is translated as CASSAQGGVTEAFF.

The CDR3 region has the DNA TGTGCCAGCAGCCTCAGGGGCGGGAGCATCTCAGATACGCAGTATTTT. Amino acids: CASSLRGGSISDTQYF. V and J are TRBV7-8 and TRBJ2-3; a possible D gene is TRBD2 (7 bases). The CDR3 contains 16 residues. Trimming took off 5 bases at V and 4 bases at J, with 19 bases between the two ends. Germline values: CDR1 SGHVS, CDR2 FQNEAQ.

The chain recombines TRBV4-2 with TRBJ2-3; no definite D call. CDR3 size: 10 residues. V shed 4 bases and J shed 11 bases, with 7 bases lying between them. Per germline, CDR1 LGHNA and CDR2 YNFKEQ. CDR3 protein: CASSLWQQYF. CDR3 nucleotides: TGTGCCAGCAGCCTTTGGCAGCAGTATTTT.

Only a few counts were recorded for this clone. The chain carries TRBV28 and TRBJ1-2; D not resolved. Germline V CDR1 and CDR2: MDHEN, SYDVKM. The CDR3 extends over 14 amino acids. V was pared by 6 bases and J by 8 bases, with 19 bases between. The CDR3 region is CASRGSLNPEGYTF. As DNA, the CDR3 is TGTGCCAGCAGGGGCAGCTTGAACCCGGAGGGCTACACCTTC.

V usage is TRBV5-8 and J usage is TRBJ1-2; maybe TRBD1 (5 bases). This CDR3 has 15 residues. Trimming took off 0 bases at V and 3 bases at J, with 12 bases between the two ends. Germline assignment: CDR1 SGHTS and CDR2 YDEGEE. This chain's CDR3 is CASSLGQRIDYGYTF. The CDR3 DNA reads as TGTGCCAGCAGCTTGGGACAGCGGATTGACTATGGCTACACCTTC.

CDR3: CASSGDGRNEKLFF. CDR3 DNA: TGTGCCAGCTCGGGGGACGGCAGAAATGAAAAACTGTTTTTT. The chain combines TRBV28 with TRBJ1-4, with D possibly TRBD1 on 5 matching bases. The CDR3 length is 14 residues. The V gene's germline CDR1 is MDHEN and CDR2 SYDVKM. V lost 8 bases to trimming and J lost 5 bases, with 15 bases between them.

V gene TRBV6-5 combines with J gene TRBJ2-7; D not resolved. With 5 bases removed from V and 5 bases from J, the gap between germline ends came to 13 bases. The CDR3 contains 13 residues. Germline CDR1 and CDR2: MNHEY and SVGAGI. CDR3 coding DNA: TGTGCCAGCAGTCGAGCCGACCGGGACGAGCAGTACTTC. This gives the protein CASSRADRDEQYF.

The CDR3 here is CASSTLEGGRFF. CDR3 DNA: TGTGCCAGCAGTACGTTGGAGGGGGGGCGGTTCTTC. This chain joins TRBV2 and TRBJ2-1; tentatively, D is TRBD2 (7 bases). This CDR3 contains 12 residues. Between the trimmed V and J ends, which lost 5 bases and 15 bases, there was a span of 17 bases. Germline CDR1 SNHLY, CDR2 FYNNEI.

The V and J genes are TRBV5-1 and TRBJ2-1; TRBD2 matches at 7 bases. Germline values: CDR1 SGHRS, CDR2 YFSETQ. V shed 5 bases, J shed 0 bases, and the junction held 5 bases outside the gene matches. There are 15 residues in the CDR3. The CDR3 nucleotides are TGCGCCAGCAGGCCCCGGGGGGACTCCTACAATGAGCAGTTCTTC. This translates into CASRPRGDSYNEQFF.

A few counts support this clone. The V and J genes are TRBV6-1 and TRBJ1-5; possible D gene TRBD1, 6 bases. The V end lost 8 bases, the J end lost 5 bases, and 13 bases lay between the germline ends. Germline V gene sequence: CDR1 MNHNS, CDR2 SASEGT. The length of the CDR3 is 13 residues. CDR3 nucleotide sequence: TGTGCCAGCGAACAGGGAAGGGATCAGCCCCAGCATTTT. The encoded protein is CASEQGRDQPQHF.